A selection of T cell receptor beta chains follows, all from one sample in a study of CD4+ T cells in melanoma. Clones were read by immunoSEQ multiplex PCR, and TCRdb kept only the in-frame ones, dropping some. The profile shows roughly 54,000 clones, roughly 87% of them singletons. Sequencing used peripheral blood. Receptor source: a human donor with melanoma. The conserved cysteine and the conserved F or W are not part of the CDR3 here. Expanded clones get a size class; other rows say once, few or many, or leave the size out.

.	TRBV6-1	TRBJ2-7	ASSSTYEQY
.	TRBV9	TRBJ1-5	ASSVRGKNEYSNQPQH
.	TRBV29-1	TRBJ2-2	SVLVGGELF
.	TRBV6-5	TRBJ1-2	ASSYEGTANYGYT
.	TRBV9	TRBJ2-1	ASSGRTDGNGEQF
.	TRBV27	TRBJ1-3	ASSPIPVRNTIY
.	TRBV21-1	TRBJ1-1	ASFEAF
once	TRBV5-4	TRBJ2-3	ASTVDRLAVPDTQY
.	TRBV15	TRBJ1-6	ATSRSGVASPLH
.	TRBV14	TRBJ1-2	ASSPQDRTYYGYT